A single sample gave rise to the 26 T cell receptor beta chains below, sequenced in a study of T cell responses to AZD1222 COVID-19 vaccine. The data were produced by immunoSEQ multiplex PCR, yet TCRdb's version contains in-frame clones alone and is incomplete. The sample lists 86,000 or so clones, roughly 90% seen once, with 2.2% in the top ten. The material was peripheral blood, obtained on day 0 of AZD1222 vaccination. These receptors came from an adult in good health.

The rearrangement joins TRBV6-1 to TRBJ2-3, with no clear D. Per the germline V gene, CDR1 is MNHNS and CDR2 is SASEGT. This CDR3 has 14 residues. Trimming removed 2 bases at V and 2 bases at J, with 8 bases between. CDR3 protein: CASSERRNTDTQYF. CDR3 nucleotide sequence: TGTGCCAGCAGTGAACGGCGGAACACAGATACGCAGTATTTT.

This chain joins TRBV18 and TRBJ1-4; 7 bases match TRBD1. CDR1 is KGHSH and CDR2 is LQKENI in the germline V gene. The ends lost 6 bases at V and 5 bases at J; junction bases unmatched: 9. CDR3 length: 15 amino acids. CDR3 DNA sequence: TGTGCCAGCTCTTTGACAGGCAGGGGGAATGAAAAACTGTTTTTT. Translating gives CASSLTGRGNEKLFF.

The CDR3 coding sequence is TGTGCTATAAGGGCTAGCGGCACCTACGAGCAGTACTTC. Translated: CAIRASGTYEQYF. The chain uses TRBV12-3 or TRBV12-4 and TRBJ2-7; TRBD2 aligns across 7 bases. The CDR3 loop spans 13 amino acids.

This clone was found once. This chain connects TRBV3-1 (or the pseudogene TRBV3-2) to TRBJ2-1, with 12 bases lining up with TRBD2. Trimming took 2 bases from V and 1 from J; bases not matched to a gene: 6. This CDR3 region has 18 residues. Germline V lookup: CDR1 LGHDT, CDR2 YNNKEL (reference sequence). The CDR3 reads CASSQPTSGRGSYNEQFF. The CDR3 region has the DNA TGTGCCAGCAGCCAACCGACTAGCGGGAGAGGTTCCTACAATGAGCAGTTCTTC.

The J gene is TRBJ1-2, the V gene TRBV4-2, with D perhaps TRBD1 (5 bases). CDR1 is LGHNA and CDR2 is YNFKEQ in the germline V gene. V lost 0 bases to trimming and J lost 2 bases, with 10 bases between them. The CDR3 is 15 residues long. This CDR3 reads CASSQEGTGNYGYTF. The CDR3 DNA follows: TGTGCCAGCAGCCAAGAGGGGACCGGAAACTATGGCTACACCTTC.

J is TRBJ2-1 and V is TRBV18; 10 positions agree with TRBD2. Trimming removed 3 bases from V and 7 bases from J; junction bases left unmatched: 9. CDR1 is KGHSH, CDR2 LQKENI, per germline. The CDR3 contains 16 residues. CDR3 sequence (DNA): TGTGCCAGCTCACCGGCCGGACTAGCGGAAATTAATGAGCAGTTCTTC. Translation: CASSPAGLAEINEQFF.

DNA for the CDR3: TGTGCCAGCAGCCTCCTGGGGCCTGAGCAGACCCAGTACTTC. It yields the protein CASSLLGPEQTQYF. This sequence joins TRBV11-2 and TRBJ2-5, with a weak D call TRBD1 (5 bases). V shed 5 bases and J shed 6 bases, with 16 bases lying between them. CDR3 size: 14 residues. CDR1 and CDR2 (germline): SGHAT, FQNNGV. The full variable domain, its missing parts supplied by reference TRBV11-2 and TRBJ2-5, is EAGVAQSPRYKIIEKRQSVAFWCNPISGHATLYWYQQILGQGPKLLIQFQNNGVVDDSQLPKDRFSAERLKGVDSTLKIQPAKLEDSAVYLCASSLLGPEQTQYFGPGTRLLVL.

The chain joins TRBV5-5 to TRBJ2-3, with 13 bases matching TRBD2. The CDR3 sequence is 16 residues long. Unmatched junction bases numbered 1, after V lost 0 bases and J lost 3 bases. Germline values: CDR1 SGHKS, CDR2 YYEKEE (reference sequence). CDR3 sequence reads: CASSLGGLAGTDTQYF. Written as DNA, the CDR3 is TGTGCCAGCAGCTTGGGGGGACTAGCGGGGACAGATACGCAGTATTTT.

This chain joins TRBV9 and TRBJ2-3, with D uncertain. This CDR3 region has 14 residues. CDR1 SGDLS and CDR2 YYNGEE come from the germline V gene. Trimming removed 2 bases from V and 2 bases from J, with 9 bases in between. CDR3 protein: CASSVQPSTDTQYF. CDR3 DNA: TGTGCCAGCAGCGTTCAGCCGTCCACAGATACGCAGTATTTT. Full variable domain (outside the CDR3, taken from reference TRBV9 and TRBJ2-3): DSGVTQTPKHLITATGQRVTLRCSPRSGDLSVYWYQQSLDQGLQFLIQYYNGEERAKGNILERFSAQQFPDLHSELNLSSLELGDSALYFCASSVQPSTDTQYFGPGTRLTVL.

J is TRBJ1-1 and V is TRBV19, with 10 bases aligning to TRBD1. Germline trimming cut 8 bases from V and 6 bases from J; bases unmatched to any gene: 9. This CDR3 comprises 14 residues. Looked up from germline, CDR1 is LNHDA and CDR2 is SQIVND (reference sequence). The CDR3 loop is CASYQTGGSSEAFF. DNA of the CDR3: TGTGCCAGTTATCAGACAGGGGGCTCTTCTGAAGCTTTCTTT.

The rearrangement joins TRBV3-1 (or the pseudogene TRBV3-2) to TRBJ1-3; 9 bases line up with TRBD1. CDR1 LGHDT and CDR2 YNNKEL come from the germline V gene (reference sequence). The J segment lost 5 bases and the V segment lost 1 base, leaving 6 bases of the junction unmatched. The CDR3 contains 16 residues. CDR3 sequence reads: CASSQATGGPRNTIYF. The CDR3 DNA follows: TGTGCCAGCAGCCAAGCGACAGGGGGTCCCCGAAACACCATATATTTT.

This clone was seen only a few times. CDR3 in amino acids: CASSLYTSGNTIYF. For the CDR3, the DNA is TGTGCCAGCAGCCTTTACACCTCTGGAAACACCATATATTTT. The chain couples TRBV6-5 to TRBJ1-3, with D hard to call. Germline lookup yields CDR1 MNHEY and CDR2 SVGAGI. V gave up 6 bases and J gave up 0 bases, with 9 bases separating them. The CDR3 runs 14 residues.

This chain joins TRBV16 and TRBJ1-5; a possible D gene is TRBD1 (5 bases). Trimming cost V 3 bases and J 2 bases, with 11 bases left between them. The CDR3 length is 15 residues. Looked up from germline, CDR1 is KGHSY and CDR2 is FQNENV. The CDR3 bases are TGTGCCAGCAGCCATGAAGACAGCCGCAATCAGCCCCAGCATTTT. The encoded protein is CASSHEDSRNQPQHF.

This clone has a single count. The chain links TRBV6-5 to TRBJ2-7; D might be TRBD1 (6 bases). CDR1 is MNHEY and CDR2 is SVGAGI in the germline V gene. The V end was cut by 8 bases, the J end by 6 bases, with 17 bases between. CDR3 length equals 13 residues. The CDR3, as DNA: TGTGCCAGCTTTGCCGGGACATCGGCCGAGCAGTACTTC. Translating it yields CASFAGTSAEQYF.

The chain carries TRBV6-6 and TRBJ1-2; no clear D gene. CDR3 size: 14 residues. CDR1 MNHNY and CDR2 SVGAGI come from the germline V gene (reference sequence). Trimming took off 7 bases at V and 0 bases at J, with 12 bases between the two ends. The CDR3 loop is CASTQVLTNYGYTF. DNA of the CDR3: TGTGCCAGCACCCAGGTACTGACTAACTATGGCTACACCTTC.

This clone showed up just once. The V gene is TRBV2, the J gene TRBJ1-5, with no clear D. This CDR3 contains 13 residues. Germline loops: CDR1 SNHLY, CDR2 FYNNEI. Trimming pared 4 bases from V and 5 bases from J, leaving 9 bases between. In DNA form, the CDR3 reads TGTGCCAGCAGTGTTGACAACGATCAGCCCCAGCATTTT. Translation gives CASSVDNDQPQHF.

J is TRBJ1-2 and V is TRBV7-8; D is unclear. V was trimmed by 1 base and J by 8 bases, leaving 14 bases between them. The CDR3 runs to 14 residues. From germline, CDR1 is SGHVS and CDR2 FQNEAQ. In DNA, the CDR3 is TGTGCCAGCAGCTTAGACGAGACTACGAGGGGCTACACCTTC. Translating gives CASSLDETTRGYTF.

The chain is built from TRBV5-6 and TRBJ1-6; TRBD1 might be the D (6 bases). The germline CDR1 and CDR2 sequences are SGHDT and YYEEEE. V was trimmed by 4 bases and J by 7 bases, leaving 12 bases between them. The length of the CDR3 is 14 residues. CDR3: CASSTGGGNSPLHF. CDR3 DNA: TGTGCCAGCAGCACGGGAGGGGGAAATTCACCCCTCCACTTT.

V and J are TRBV5-4 and TRBJ1-2, with D hard to call. Germline assignment: CDR1 SGHNT and CDR2 YYREEE (reference sequence). Trimming stripped 4 bases from V and 8 bases from J, with 21 bases between. The CDR3 runs 15 residues. The CDR3 here is CASSPGAVRVRGYTF. CDR3 DNA: TGTGCCAGCAGCCCGGGAGCAGTGAGGGTGCGGGGCTACACCTTC.

The rearrangement uses TRBV7-9 and TRBJ2-7; D call uncertain. V lost 1 base and J lost 5, with 6 bases in between. The germline CDR1 and CDR2 sequences are SEHNR and FQNEAQ (reference sequence). This CDR3 is built from 12 residues. CDR3 sequence (DNA): TGTGCCAGCAGCTTAGTGGTCCACGAGCAGTACTTC. Amino acid sequence: CASSLVVHEQYF. The whole variable domain, filled in from reference TRBV7-9 and TRBJ2-7, reads DTGVSQNPRHKITKRGQNVTFRCDPISEHNRLYWYRQTLGQGPEFLTYFQNEAQLEKSRLLSDRFSAERPKGSFSTLEIQRTEQGDSAMYLCASSLVVHEQYFGPGTRLTVT.

This sequence joins TRBV30 and TRBJ1-1; weak D call: TRBD1 (5 bases). V lost 3 bases and J lost 1, with 9 bases in between. The CDR3 is made up of 13 amino acids. From germline, CDR1 is GTSNPN and CDR2 SVGIG (reference sequence). The DNA for the CDR3 is TGTGCCTGGAGCCGGCAGGGGAACACTGAAGCTTTCTTT. This encodes CAWSRQGNTEAFF.

J is TRBJ2-2 and V is TRBV7-2, with a weak D call TRBD1 (6 bases). The CDR3 is 14 residues long. Trimming took off 3 bases at V and 4 bases at J, with 9 bases between the two ends. Looked up from germline, CDR1 is SGHTA and CDR2 is FQGNSA. CDR3: CASSFLGATGELFF. The CDR3 DNA is TGTGCCAGCAGCTTTTTGGGGGCCACCGGGGAGCTGTTTTTT. Complete variable domain (other parts from reference TRBV7-2 and TRBJ2-2): GAGVSQSPSNKVTEKGKDVELRCDPISGHTALYWYRQSLGQGLEFLIYFQGNSAPDKSGLPSDRFSAERTGGSVSTLTIQRTQQEDSAVYLCASSFLGATGELFFGEGSRLTVL.

The chain is built from TRBV7-2 and TRBJ2-1, with a possible D match to TRBD1 (5 bases). Germline assignment: CDR1 SGHTA and CDR2 FQGNSA. The V end was cut by 5 bases, the J end by 0 bases, with 14 bases between. This CDR3 comprises 16 residues. CDR3 residues: CASSNRQSSSYNEQFF. The CDR3 nucleotides read TGTGCCAGCAGCAACCGACAGTCAAGCTCCTACAATGAGCAGTTCTTC.

V is TRBV18 and J is TRBJ2-7; 9 bases agree with TRBD1. After removal of 2 bases from V and 4 bases from J, the junction contained 3 bases not matched to a gene. The CDR3 spans 14 residues. Germline-derived CDR1 and CDR2 are KGHSH and LQKENI. The CDR3 loop is CASSPGTGWYEQYF. CDR3 DNA sequence: TGTGCCAGCTCACCAGGGACAGGGTGGTACGAGCAGTACTTC.

The rearrangement uses TRBV6-6 and TRBJ1-1; D is unclear. The ends were cut back, 8 bases at V and 0 bases at J, with 10 bases in the middle. This CDR3 is built from 13 residues. Germline assignment: CDR1 MNHNY and CDR2 SVGAGI (reference sequence). This CDR3 is CASARELNTEAFF. In DNA, the CDR3 is TGTGCCAGCGCACGGGAACTGAACACTGAAGCTTTCTTT.

The gene calls are TRBV27 and TRBJ2-5; 9 nucleotides line up with TRBD1. V shed 4 bases, J shed 5 bases, and the junction held 8 bases outside the gene matches. In germline, CDR1 is MNHEY, CDR2 SMNVEV (reference sequence). The CDR3 totals 15 residues. The CDR3 protein is CASSSMTGGMETQYF. CDR3 nucleotide sequence: TGTGCCAGCAGTTCCATGACAGGGGGGATGGAGACCCAGTACTTC.